The 2 T cell receptor beta chains in this list originate from one sample, sequenced in a study of breast tumors, draining lymph nodes, adjacent tissues. The lymph nodes were axillary draining lymph nodes from breast cancer patients. TCRdb re-derived calls from the multiplex PCR reads in MiXCR, one entry per CDR3 protein. The data show about 230,000 distinct CDR3 sequences, with roughly 32% seen just once and 1.4% held by the top ten. Sequenced sample: axillary lymph node tissue. The receptor source for this set is a female donor with breast cancer. Some clones in this sample may be carry-over from other donors' samples.

This clonotype was counted ten times or more. The chain combines TRBV29-1 with TRBJ2-2; TRBD1 aligns across 7 bases. This CDR3 has 13 residues. Germline CDR1 SQVTM, CDR2 ANQGSEA. J gave up 5 bases and V 4 bases, and 4 bases lay outside the gene matches. As DNA, the CDR3 is TGCAGCGTTGTGACAGGGTGGACCGGGGAGCTGTTTTTT. Encoded protein: CSVVTGWTGELFF.

There are many counts of this clonotype. This rearrangement joins TRBV2 to TRBJ2-5; 8 bases align to TRBD2. Trimming took 2 bases from V and 5 from J; bases not matched to a gene: 7. The CDR3 covers 15 residues. Germline CDR1 and CDR2: SNHLY and FYNNEI. CDR3 DNA sequence: TGTGCCAGCAGTGAAATGCTAGCGGGCGGGGAGACCCAGTACTTC. This gives the protein CASSEMLAGGETQYF.